This T cell receptor beta chain came from a study of post-analysis software for immune sequencing data. The wider study: Courses of disease covered relapsing-remitting, secondary progressive and progressive-relapsing multiple sclerosis.

This clonotype has a handful of counts. Its cognate antigen is unknown. Germline-derived CDR1 and CDR2 are MGHRA and YSYEKL. This CDR3 spans 15 amino acids. Trimming removed 1 base from V and 5 bases from J, with 14 bases in between. Sequencing libraries made from TCR beta cDNA carried unique molecular identifiers. TCRdb reprocessed the PCR reads via MiXCR and lists one record per CDR3 protein. The sample has hundreds of thousands of distinct CDR3 sequences, about 27% seen once. Study results and limitations: About five TRBV segments, including TRBV5-6, TRBV5-1 and TRBV20-1, were more frequent in patients than controls. Relative to controls, patients with multiple sclerosis showed significantly lower normalized Chao1 diversity. Co-batched samples clustered tightly together by F measure.

The V gene is TRBV4-1, the J gene TRBJ1-2, with unresolved D. This receptor was identified in a girl aged 5-17 years with multiple sclerosis. The sample comprised blood. CDR3 sequence reads: CASSQGETNPYGYTF. The CDR3 DNA reads TGCGCCAGCAGCCAAGGGGAGACGAACCCTTATGGCTACACCTTC.